A selection of T cell receptor beta chains follows, all from one sample in a study of cytomegalovirus exposure and HLA in healthy donors. This table comes from immunoSEQ multiplex PCR, and its TCRdb copy is limited to in-frame clones, with some not included. The sample contains 200,000 to 250,000 clones, more than 75% of which appear only once. Sequenced material: PBMCs. The receptors were sampled from a woman between 40 and 50 years old in good health and CMV-seronegative. Each CDR3 is given with its conserved first and last residue. Fields, in order: CDR3 length, D gene, J gene, clone size, V gene, CDR3 protein, CDR3 DNA. D genes are given only for firm matches. Some rows have no size entry. The others give once, few or many, or a class for an expanded clone.

>17|TRBD2|TRBJ2-1|-|TRBV27
CASSLSTGTSGYNEQFF
TGTGCCAGCAGTCTTTCCACCGGGACTAGCGGGTACAATGAGCAGTTCTTC
>18|TRBD2|TRBJ2-1|-|TRBV10-3
CAISEEPPGLAGYNEQFF
TGTGCCATCAGTGAGGAGCCACCGGGACTAGCGGGATACAATGAGCAGTTCTTC
>16|TRBD1|TRBJ2-7|-|TRBV28
CASSSPGTGFKDEQYF
TGTGCCAGCAGTTCCCCCGGGACAGGGTTTAAGGACGAGCAGTACTTC
>13|TRBD1|TRBJ1-1|-|TRBV7-3
CASSSPGGTEAFF
TGTGCCAGCAGCTCGCCAGGGGGTACTGAAGCTTTCTTT
>17|TRBD2|TRBJ2-2|few|TRBV18
CASSPSRQRERTGELFF
TGTGCCAGCTCACCAAGTCGCCAGCGGGAGCGGACCGGGGAGCTGTTTTTT
>15|-|TRBJ1-4|-|TRBV19
CASSKGNRFGEKLFF
TGTGCCAGTTCGAAGGGTAACAGGTTTGGAGAAAAACTGTTTTTT
>14|TRBD1|TRBJ1-2|-|TRBV7-9
CSSSDDRDPYGYTF
TGTTCCAGCAGCGATGACAGGGACCCTTATGGCTACACCTTC
>16|TRBD2|TRBJ2-5|-|TRBV11-2
CASSLGGLAGQETQYF
TGTGCCAGCAGCTTAGGGGGACTAGCGGGCCAAGAGACCCAGTACTTC
>14|-|TRBJ2-7|-|TRBV7-9
CSSSPQGLTYEQYF
TGTTCCAGCAGCCCCCAAGGACTGACCTACGAGCAGTACTTC
>16|-|TRBJ1-3|few|TRBV10-1
CASRDKRQRSGNTIYF
TGCGCCAGCAGAGATAAAAGACAGCGCTCTGGAAACACCATATATTTT
>15|TRBD1|TRBJ2-7|-|TRBV5-1
CASSLQGAVSYEQYF
TGCGCCAGCAGCCTACAGGGGGCTGTGTCCTACGAGCAGTACTTC
>15|TRBD2|TRBJ2-7|-|TRBV4-2
CASSQETSGTYEQYF
TGTGCCAGCAGCCAAGAGACTAGCGGTACCTACGAGCAGTACTTC
>14|-|TRBJ2-2|-|TRBV19
CASTERRNTGELFF
TGTGCCAGTACTGAGCGGCGGAACACCGGGGAGCTGTTTTTT
>20|-|TRBJ2-1|few|TRBV9
CASSGPPGLARGFSYNEQFF
TGTGCCAGCAGCGGACCTCCTGGACTGGCCCGCGGATTCTCCTACAATGAGCAGTTCTTC
>13|-|TRBJ2-2|-|TRBV27
CASSPIASGELFF
TGTGCCAGCAGTCCAATAGCGAGCGGGGAGCTGTTTTTT
>14|-|TRBJ2-7|-|TRBV7-6
CASSPQGLSYEQYF
TGTGCCAGCAGCCCACAGGGTCTGTCCTACGAGCAGTACTTC
>14|-|TRBJ1-1|-|TRBV5-1
CASSLGALNTEAFF
TGCGCCAGCAGCTTGGGGGCCCTGAACACTGAAGCTTTCTTT
>19|TRBD2|TRBJ2-2|-|TRBV27
CASSPAGLAGATNTGELFF
TGTGCCAGCAGTCCCGCGGGACTAGCGGGAGCCACGAACACCGGGGAGCTGTTTTTT
>13|TRBD1|TRBJ1-1|-|TRBV29-1
CSAGGQGRGEAFF
TGCAGCGCGGGCGGACAGGGGAGGGGTGAAGCTTTCTTT
>14|TRBD2|TRBJ2-1|-|TRBV19
CASSLAGGYNEQFF
TGTGCCAGTAGCCTAGCGGGAGGTTACAATGAGCAGTTCTTC
>14|-|TRBJ2-7|-|TRBV6-5
CASRRPGNSYEQYF
TGTGCCAGCAGGCGGCCCGGCAACTCCTACGAGCAGTACTTC
>15|TRBD2|TRBJ2-7|-|TRBV4-1
CASSLEGLAEYEQYF
TGCGCCAGCAGCCTAGAGGGACTAGCGGAGTACGAGCAGTACTTC
>16|-|TRBJ2-2|-|TRBV28
CASSLGIELIPGELFF
TGTGCCAGCAGTTTAGGTATTGAGCTGATCCCCGGGGAGCTGTTTTTT
>16|TRBD1|TRBJ2-6|few|TRBV4-2
CASSHRQGSGANVLTF
TGTGCCAGCAGCCACCGACAGGGCTCTGGGGCCAACGTCCTGACTTTC
>15|TRBD1|TRBJ1-4|-|TRBV7-9
CASSSGQATNEKLFF
TGTGCCAGCAGCTCAGGACAGGCAACTAATGAAAAACTGTTTTTT
>14|TRBD1|TRBJ2-1|-|TRBV5-1
CASSLDGGQPEQFF
TGCGCCAGCAGCTTGGATGGGGGACAGCCTGAGCAGTTCTTC
>15|TRBD2|TRBJ2-5|-|TRBV9
CASSVLAGLQETQYF
TGTGCCAGCAGCGTCCTAGCGGGATTACAAGAGACCCAGTACTTC
>15|TRBD1|TRBJ2-2|once|TRBV7-7
CASRSGTENTGELFF
TGTGCCAGCAGATCCGGGACAGAGAACACCGGGGAGCTGTTTTTT
>14|TRBD1|TRBJ2-7|few|TRBV6-1
CASNRDRGSYEQYF
TGTGCCAGCAACCGGGACAGGGGCTCCTACGAGCAGTACTTC
>15|-|TRBJ2-7|-|TRBV7-8
CASSRRGQNSYEQYF
TGTGCCAGCAGCCGCAGAGGGCAGAACTCCTACGAGCAGTACTTC
>12|-|TRBJ2-5|-|TRBV29-1
CSAAGFVETQYF
TGCAGCGCCGCAGGGTTTGTGGAGACCCAGTACTTC
>12|-|TRBJ1-2|-|TRBV12-5
CASGTHNRDYTF
TGTGCTAGTGGTACGCACAACAGGGACTACACCTTC
>15|-|TRBJ2-3|-|TRBV28
CASSSQGPGTDTQYF
TGTGCCAGCAGTTCCCAGGGGCCAGGGACAGATACGCAGTATTTT
>14|-|TRBJ1-1|few|TRBV9
CASSVGGRVTEAFF
TGTGCCAGCAGCGTAGGGGGGCGGGTCACTGAAGCTTTCTTT
>12|TRBD1|TRBJ1-2|-|TRBV12-5
CASGTGASGYTF
TGTGCTAGTGGTACAGGGGCCAGTGGCTACACCTTC
>13|-|TRBJ1-2|-|TRBV27
CASSRGINYGYTF
TGTGCCAGCAGCCGGGGAATCAACTATGGCTACACCTTC
>14|TRBD2|TRBJ2-5|-|TRBV11-2
CASRTAGSQETQYF
TGTGCCAGCAGGACAGCGGGGTCCCAAGAGACCCAGTACTTC
>11|-|TRBJ2-7|-|TRBV28
CASGERYEQYF
TGTGCCAGCGGCGAGCGCTACGAGCAGTACTTC
>19|TRBD2|TRBJ2-3|-|TRBV7-6
CASSAGLAGGHRLTDTQYF
TGTGCCAGCAGCGCAGGACTAGCGGGAGGGCACCGGCTCACAGATACGCAGTATTTT
>13|-|TRBJ1-2|-|TRBV10-3
CAISLQTPYGYTF
TGTGCCATCAGTCTCCAGACTCCCTATGGCTACACCTTC
>14|TRBD2|TRBJ2-7|-|TRBV7-9
CASSSTSYIYEQYF
TGTGCCAGCAGCTCGACTAGCTATATCTACGAGCAGTACTTC
>13|-|TRBJ2-6|once|TRBV6-5
CASSLPGANVLTF
TGTGCCAGCAGTCTACCCGGGGCCAACGTCCTGACTTTC
>16|TRBD2|TRBJ2-7|-|TRBV4-1
CASSRNSGRGSYEQYF
TGCGCCAGCAGCCGCAATAGCGGGAGAGGTTCCTACGAGCAGTACTTC
>12|-|TRBJ2-1|once|TRBV5-1
CASSSQGYEQFF
TGCGCCAGCAGCTCACAGGGCTATGAGCAGTTCTTC
>17|-|TRBJ1-1|-|TRBV7-9
CASSKSRFTGLNTEAFF
TGTGCCAGCAGCAAAAGTCGATTCACAGGGTTGAACACTGAAGCTTTCTTT
>16|-|TRBJ2-3|-|TRBV15
CATSREPGHSTDTQYF
TGTGCCACCAGCAGAGAACCGGGACACAGCACAGATACGCAGTATTTT
>18|TRBD2|TRBJ2-2|-|TRBV9
CASSGAGLAGGPAGELFF
TGTGCCAGCAGCGGTGCTGGGCTAGCGGGAGGGCCCGCCGGGGAGCTGTTTTTT
>14|TRBD2|TRBJ2-2|once|TRBV27
CASSFWTSDGELFF
TGTGCCAGCAGTTTTTGGACTAGCGACGGGGAGCTGTTTTTT
>14|-|TRBJ2-7|-|TRBV30
CAWSGGSGSYEQYF
TGTGCCTGGAGTGGGGGTAGCGGCTCCTACGAGCAGTACTTC
>13|-|TRBJ1-2|-|TRBV27
CASSFGGVYGYTF
TGTGCCAGCAGTTTCGGGGGTGTCTATGGCTACACCTTC
>19|TRBD2|TRBJ2-3|-|TRBV7-9
CASSSTKGTSGRITDTQYF
TGTGCCAGCAGCTCTACCAAAGGGACTAGCGGGAGAATTACAGATACGCAGTATTTT
>15|TRBD1|TRBJ1-5|-|TRBV28
CASSQRQGGNQPQHF
TGTGCCAGCAGCCAAAGACAGGGGGGAAATCAGCCCCAGCATTTT
>12|-|TRBJ2-2|-|TRBV11-3
CASSRESGELFF
TGTGCCAGCAGCCGAGAGTCCGGGGAGCTGTTTTTT
>14|-|TRBJ1-2|once|TRBV19
CASRIIGQMVDYTF
TGTGCCAGTAGGATCATTGGACAGATGGTGGACTACACCTTC
>15|TRBD1|TRBJ2-7|few|TRBV5-4
CASSLGQGISYEQYF
TGTGCCAGCAGCTTGGGACAGGGGATCTCCTACGAGCAGTACTTC
>17|TRBD1|TRBJ2-6|once|TRBV25-1
CASSELGTGASGGVLTF
TGTGCCAGCAGTGAATTGGGGACAGGGGCGAGTGGTGGCGTCCTGACTTTC
>16|TRBD2|TRBJ2-3|-|TRBV5-1
CASSRGLAGEADTQYF
TGCGCCAGCAGCCGCGGACTAGCGGGAGAAGCAGATACGCAGTATTTT
>15|-|TRBJ1-1|once|TRBV28
CASSSAVTPNTEAFF
TGTGCCAGCAGTTCCGCGGTCACTCCGAACACTGAAGCTTTCTTT
>14|-|TRBJ1-1|-|TRBV4-1
CASSQEGANTEAFF
TGCGCCAGCAGCCAAGAAGGAGCGAACACTGAAGCTTTCTTT
>13|-|TRBJ2-7|-|TRBV19
CASSIGFPGEQYF
TGTGCCAGTAGTATTGGGTTCCCAGGGGAGCAGTACTTC